One sample yielded the 6 T cell receptor beta chains listed below, sequenced in a study of glioma-infiltrating T cells. TCR alpha and beta CDR3 regions were amplified from RNA using iRepertoire nested multiplex PCR. MiXCR, applied by TCRdb to the multiplex PCR reads, yields one record per CDR3 protein. The sample lists fewer than 200,000 distinct CDR3 sequences, approximately 30% seen once, with around 20% in the top ten. The sequenced sample was glioma tissue, nonneoplastic brain tissue, or PBMCs (not recorded which). Receptor source: a human donor with low-grade glioma or glioblastoma, undergoing nonglioma brain surgery, or in good health (not recorded which).

As regards this clonotype: This may arise from a read error, as a much more abundant clone is one base away. This CDR3 fails to terminate in the conserved phenylalanine or tryptophan, so it likely reflects a read error. The chain combines TRBV7-9 with TRBJ1-1; D remains ambiguous. CDR3 length equals 14 residues. Trimming shortened V by 2 bases and J by 5 bases, and 12 bases separated the two germline ends. CDR1 and CDR2 from the germline V gene are SEHNR and FQNEAQ (reference sequence). The CDR3 reads CASSLPGWGTEAFL. The CDR3 DNA sequence: TGTGCCAGCAGCTTACCTGGCTGGGGTACTGAAGCTTTCCTT.

This clonotype was counted many times. The chain is built from TRBV6-2 or TRBV6-3 and TRBJ2-3, with TRBD2 matching 9 bases. The CDR3 covers 16 residues. CDR1 and CDR2 from the germline V gene are MNHEY and SVGEGT. Germline trimming cut 5 bases from V and 2 bases from J; bases unmatched to any gene: 8. Here the CDR3 reads CASSPISGRTTDTQYF. The CDR3 DNA sequence: TGTGCCAGCAGTCCAATAAGCGGGAGGACCACAGATACGCAGTATTTT.

The table lists this clonotype with many counts. The chain couples TRBV7-6 to TRBJ1-2; a possible D gene is TRBD1 (6 bases). Trimming left V 1 base short and J 6 bases short, with 12 bases between. Per germline, CDR1 SGHVS and CDR2 FNYEAQ. The CDR3 consists of 14 residues. CDR3 nucleotides: TGTGCCAGCAGCTTAGAGGGGGGCCGCGATGGCTACACCTTC. Residues: CASSLEGGRDGYTF. The variable domain in full, completed from reference TRBV7-6 and TRBJ1-2, reads GAGVSQSPRYKVTKRGQDVALRCDPISGHVSLYWYRQALGQGPEFLTYFNYEAQQDKSGLPNDRFSAERPEGSISTLTIQRTEQRDSAMYRCASSLEGGRDGYTFGSGTRLTVV.

Many counts were recorded for this clonotype. This sequence joins TRBV7-9 and TRBJ2-1, with TRBD2 matching 10 bases. Germline values: CDR1 SEHNR, CDR2 FQNEAQ (reference sequence). The length of the CDR3 is 18 residues. V was clipped by 0 bases and J by 4 bases; unmatched bases: 9. CDR3 in DNA: TGTGCCAGCAGCTTAGCGAAACGTGGACTAGCGGAATACAATGAGCAGTTCTTC. It codes for CASSLAKRGLAEYNEQFF.

This clonotype was observed many times. The rearrangement uses TRBV27 and TRBJ1-6; tentative D call: TRBD1 (6 bases). V lost 5 bases and J 6 bases, leaving 11 bases between the germline ends. From germline, CDR1 is MNHEY and CDR2 SMNVEV (reference sequence). The CDR3 has 14 amino acids. DNA of the CDR3: TGTGCCAGCAGTCCCCGGGGGGCTAATTCACCCCTCCACTTT. This codes for CASSPRGANSPLHF.

The gene calls are TRBV4-1 and TRBJ1-6; D remains ambiguous. V was clipped by 3 bases and J by 5 bases, with 11 bases between them. CDR3 length equals 15 residues. The germline V gene has CDR1 MGHRA and CDR2 YSYEKL. The CDR3 bases are TGCGCCAGCAGCCAGAACCGACGGGATAATTCACCCCTCCACTTT. Its translation is CASSQNRRDNSPLHF.